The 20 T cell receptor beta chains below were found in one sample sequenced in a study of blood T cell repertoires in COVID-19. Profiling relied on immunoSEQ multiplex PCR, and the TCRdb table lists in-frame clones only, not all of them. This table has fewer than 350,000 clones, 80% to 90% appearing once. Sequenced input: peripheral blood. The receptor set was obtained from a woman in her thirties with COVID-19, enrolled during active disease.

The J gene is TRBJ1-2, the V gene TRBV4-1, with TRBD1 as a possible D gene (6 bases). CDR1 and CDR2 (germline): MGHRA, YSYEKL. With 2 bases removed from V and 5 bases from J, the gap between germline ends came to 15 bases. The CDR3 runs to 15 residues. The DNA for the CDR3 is TGCGCCAGCAGCCAAAAGGCAGGGGAGGGGTATGGCTACACCTTC. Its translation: CASSQKAGEGYGYTF.

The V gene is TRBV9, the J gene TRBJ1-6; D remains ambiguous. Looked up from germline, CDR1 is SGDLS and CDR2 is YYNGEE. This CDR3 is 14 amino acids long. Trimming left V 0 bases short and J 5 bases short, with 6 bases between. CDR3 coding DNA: TGTGCCAGCAGCGTAGTGGCAGATAATTCACCCCTCCACTTT. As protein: CASSVVADNSPLHF.

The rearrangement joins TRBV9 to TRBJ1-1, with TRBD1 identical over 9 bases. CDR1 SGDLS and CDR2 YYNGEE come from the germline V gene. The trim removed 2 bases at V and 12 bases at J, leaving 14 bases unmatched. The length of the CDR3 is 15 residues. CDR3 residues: CASSVRDRVGKTTFF. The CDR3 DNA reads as TGTGCCAGCAGCGTCCGGGACAGGGTGGGGAAGACGACTTTCTTT.

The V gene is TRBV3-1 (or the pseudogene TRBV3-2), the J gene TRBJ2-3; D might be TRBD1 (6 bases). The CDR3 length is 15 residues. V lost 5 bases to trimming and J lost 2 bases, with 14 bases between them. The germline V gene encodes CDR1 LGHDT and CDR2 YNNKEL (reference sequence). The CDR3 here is CASSSIYRDTDTQYF. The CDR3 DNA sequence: TGTGCCAGCAGCTCAATCTACAGGGACACAGATACGCAGTATTTT.

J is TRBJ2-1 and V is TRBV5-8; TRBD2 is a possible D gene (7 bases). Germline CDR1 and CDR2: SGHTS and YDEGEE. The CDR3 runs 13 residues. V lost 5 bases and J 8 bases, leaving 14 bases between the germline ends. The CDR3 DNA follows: TGTGCCAGCAGAAAGGGGGGGGGAGATGAGCAGTTCTTC. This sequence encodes CASRKGGGDEQFF.

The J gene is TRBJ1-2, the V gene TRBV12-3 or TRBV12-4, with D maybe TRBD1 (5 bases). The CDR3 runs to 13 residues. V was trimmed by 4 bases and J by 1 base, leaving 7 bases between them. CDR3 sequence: CASSSGVNYGYTF. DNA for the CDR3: TGTGCCAGCAGTTCGGGGGTTAACTATGGCTACACCTTC.

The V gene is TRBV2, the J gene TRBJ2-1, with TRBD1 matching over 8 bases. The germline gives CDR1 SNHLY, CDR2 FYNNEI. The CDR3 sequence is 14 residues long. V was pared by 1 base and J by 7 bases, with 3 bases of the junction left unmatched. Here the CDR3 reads CASSEDQGANEQFF. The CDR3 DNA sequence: TGTGCCAGCAGTGAAGACCAGGGGGCGAATGAGCAGTTCTTC.

The CDR3 loop reads CASSSYRGGTQETQYF. The CDR3 nucleotides are TGTGCCAGCAGCTCATATCGGGGGGGGACTCAAGAGACCCAGTACTTC. V is TRBV7-2 and J is TRBJ2-5; 8 bases map to TRBD2. The CDR3 spans 16 residues. Germline CDR1 reads SGHTA; CDR2 reads FQGNSA. The V segment lost 4 bases and the J segment 2 bases; nucleotides outside the gene matches: 9.

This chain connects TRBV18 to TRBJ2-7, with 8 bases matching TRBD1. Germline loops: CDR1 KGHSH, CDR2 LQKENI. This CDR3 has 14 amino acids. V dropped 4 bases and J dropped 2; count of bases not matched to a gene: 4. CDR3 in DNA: TGTGCCAGCTCACGAGACAGGGGAACCTACGAGCAGTACTTC. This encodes CASSRDRGTYEQYF.

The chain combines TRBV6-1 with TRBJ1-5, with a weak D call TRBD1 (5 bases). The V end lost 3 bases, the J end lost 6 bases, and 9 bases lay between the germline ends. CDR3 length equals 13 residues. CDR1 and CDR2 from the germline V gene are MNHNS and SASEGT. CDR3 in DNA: TGTGCCAGCAGTGAGTGGGGCGGTCAGCCCCAGCATTTT. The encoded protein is CASSEWGGQPQHF.

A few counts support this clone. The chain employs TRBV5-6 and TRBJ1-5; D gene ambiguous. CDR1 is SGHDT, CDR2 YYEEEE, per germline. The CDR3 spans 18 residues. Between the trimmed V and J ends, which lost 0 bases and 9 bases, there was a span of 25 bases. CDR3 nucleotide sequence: TGTGCCAGCAGCTTGGAGTGCGTAACAGCGGTGGAGAAAGGGCCCCAGCATTTT. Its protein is CASSLECVTAVEKGPQHF.

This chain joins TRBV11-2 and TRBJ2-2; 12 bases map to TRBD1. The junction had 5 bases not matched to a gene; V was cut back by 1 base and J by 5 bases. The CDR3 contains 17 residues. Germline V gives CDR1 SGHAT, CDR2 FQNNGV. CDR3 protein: CASSLVGQGAYTGELFF. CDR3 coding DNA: TGTGCCAGCAGCTTAGTGGGACAGGGGGCGTATACCGGGGAGCTGTTTTTT.

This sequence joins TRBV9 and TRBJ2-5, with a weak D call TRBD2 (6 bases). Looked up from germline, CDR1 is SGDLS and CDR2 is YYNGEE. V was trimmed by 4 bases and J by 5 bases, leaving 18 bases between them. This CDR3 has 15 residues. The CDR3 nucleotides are TGTGCCAGCAGCCTCCGGGACTCCTACTCCGAGACCCAGTACTTC. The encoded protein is CASSLRDSYSETQYF. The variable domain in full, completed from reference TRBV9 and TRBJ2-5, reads DSGVTQTPKHLITATGQRVTLRCSPRSGDLSVYWYQQSLDQGLQFLIQYYNGEERAKGNILERFSAQQFPDLHSELNLSSLELGDSALYFCASSLRDSYSETQYFGPGTRLLVL.

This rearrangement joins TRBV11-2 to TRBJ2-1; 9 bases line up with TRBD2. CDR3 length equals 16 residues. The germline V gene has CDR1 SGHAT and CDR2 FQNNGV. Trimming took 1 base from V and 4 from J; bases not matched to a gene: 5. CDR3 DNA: TGTGCCAGCAGCTTAGTTAGCGGGGGAATGTACAATGAGCAGTTCTTC. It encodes CASSLVSGGMYNEQFF.

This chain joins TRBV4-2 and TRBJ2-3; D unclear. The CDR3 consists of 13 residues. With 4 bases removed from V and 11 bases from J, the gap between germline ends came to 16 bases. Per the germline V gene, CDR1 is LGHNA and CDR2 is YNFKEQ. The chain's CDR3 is CASSRPEAHGQYF. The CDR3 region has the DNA TGTGCCAGCAGCCGACCAGAGGCCCACGGGCAGTATTTT.

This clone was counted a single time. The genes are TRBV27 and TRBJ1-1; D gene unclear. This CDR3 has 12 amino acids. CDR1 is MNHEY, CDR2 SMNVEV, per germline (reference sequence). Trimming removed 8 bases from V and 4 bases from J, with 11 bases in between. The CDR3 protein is CASRSYVTEAFF. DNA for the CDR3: TGTGCCAGCCGGTCCTACGTCACTGAAGCTTTCTTT.

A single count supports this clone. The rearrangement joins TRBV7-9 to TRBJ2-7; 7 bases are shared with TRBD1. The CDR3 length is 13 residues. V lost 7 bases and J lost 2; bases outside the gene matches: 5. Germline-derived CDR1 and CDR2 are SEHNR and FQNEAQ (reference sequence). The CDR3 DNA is TGTGCCAGCATGATTACAGGGGCCTACGAGCAGTACTTC. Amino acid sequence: CASMITGAYEQYF.

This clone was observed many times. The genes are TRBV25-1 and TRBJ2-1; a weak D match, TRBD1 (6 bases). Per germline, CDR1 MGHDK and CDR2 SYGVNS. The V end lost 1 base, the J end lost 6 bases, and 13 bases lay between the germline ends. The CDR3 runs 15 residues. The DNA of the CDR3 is TGTGCCAGCAGTGAATTTACAGGCAGGGGCAATGAGCAGTTCTTC. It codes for CASSEFTGRGNEQFF.

Written as DNA, the CDR3 is TGCGCCAGCAGCCTATCCGCGGCTCAAGTGCCCTATGGCTACACCTTC. Translation: CASSLSAAQVPYGYTF. The chain carries TRBV4-1 and TRBJ1-2; D uncertain. This CDR3 is built from 16 residues. In germline, CDR1 is MGHRA, CDR2 YSYEKL. The germline V and J ends were trimmed by 4 bases and 4 bases, with 19 bases remaining between them.

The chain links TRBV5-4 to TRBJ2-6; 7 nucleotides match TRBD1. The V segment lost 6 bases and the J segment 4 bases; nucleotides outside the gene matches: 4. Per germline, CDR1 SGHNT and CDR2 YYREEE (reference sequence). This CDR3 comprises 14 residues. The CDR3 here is CASNTGDGANVLTF. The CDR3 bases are TGTGCCAGCAATACAGGGGACGGGGCCAACGTCCTGACTTTC.